Reported below is one T cell receptor (beta chain). This sample is drawn from a study of blood T cells in healthy people across ages. It was with a sample-barcoded 5' primer and a J-beta primer mix that a second PCR of about 6 to 12 cycles was run. From the 5' RACE reads, TCRdb called clonotypes with MiXCR, one entry per CDR3 protein. Seen here are about 800,000 distinct CDR3 sequences, roughly 25% observed once, and the top ten hold approximately 3.7%. CDR1 and CDR2 from the germline V gene are MNHEY and SVGEGT. V was trimmed by 5 bases and J by 1 base, leaving 17 bases between them. This CDR3 has 17 residues. The data were also submitted as part of a second study, on T cells of mothers and their children.

Sample: blood. The V and J genes are TRBV6-2 or TRBV6-3 and TRBJ2-2, with no clear D. The origin of this receptor is a boy younger than 18 in good health. The CDR3 coding sequence is TGTGCCAGCAGTACGAACTGGGTTGCGCTGAACACCGGGGAGCTGTTTTTT. It encodes CASSTNWVALNTGELFF.